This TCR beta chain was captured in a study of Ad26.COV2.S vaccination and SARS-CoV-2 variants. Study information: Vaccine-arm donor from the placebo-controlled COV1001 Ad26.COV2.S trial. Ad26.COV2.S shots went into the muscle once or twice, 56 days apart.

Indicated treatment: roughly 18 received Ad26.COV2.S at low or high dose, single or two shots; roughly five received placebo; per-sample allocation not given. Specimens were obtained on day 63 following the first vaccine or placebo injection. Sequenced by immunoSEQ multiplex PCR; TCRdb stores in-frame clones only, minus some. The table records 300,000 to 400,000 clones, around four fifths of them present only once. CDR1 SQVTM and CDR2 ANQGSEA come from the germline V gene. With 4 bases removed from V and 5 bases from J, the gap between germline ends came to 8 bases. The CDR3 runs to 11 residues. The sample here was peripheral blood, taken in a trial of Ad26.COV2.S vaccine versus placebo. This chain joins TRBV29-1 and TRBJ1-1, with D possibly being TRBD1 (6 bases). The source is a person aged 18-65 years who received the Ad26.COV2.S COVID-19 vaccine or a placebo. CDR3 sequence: CSVGRGTEAFF. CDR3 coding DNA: TGCAGCGTTGGCAGGGGAACTGAAGCTTTCTTT.